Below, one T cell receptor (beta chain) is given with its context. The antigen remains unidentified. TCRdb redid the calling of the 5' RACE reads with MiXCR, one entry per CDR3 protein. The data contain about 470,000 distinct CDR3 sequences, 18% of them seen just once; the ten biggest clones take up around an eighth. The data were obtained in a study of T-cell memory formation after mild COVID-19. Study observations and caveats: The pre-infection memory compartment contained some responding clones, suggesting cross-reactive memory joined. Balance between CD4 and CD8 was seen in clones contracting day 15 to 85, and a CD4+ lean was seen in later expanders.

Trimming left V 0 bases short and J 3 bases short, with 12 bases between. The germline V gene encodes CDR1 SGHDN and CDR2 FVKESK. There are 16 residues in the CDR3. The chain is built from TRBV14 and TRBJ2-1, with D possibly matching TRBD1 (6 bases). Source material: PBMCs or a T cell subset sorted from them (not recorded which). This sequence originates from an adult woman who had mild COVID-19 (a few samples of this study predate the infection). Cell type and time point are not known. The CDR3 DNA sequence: TGTGCCAGCAGCCAAGAGGTCGGACAGAACTACAATGAGCAGTTCTTC. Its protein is CASSQEVGQNYNEQFF. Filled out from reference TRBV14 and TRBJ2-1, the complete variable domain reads EAGVTQFPSHSVIEKGQTVTLRCDPISGHDNLYWYRRVMGKEIKFLLHFVKESKQDESGMPNNRFLAERTGGTYSTLKVQPAELEDSGVYFCASSQEVGQNYNEQFFGPGTRLTVL.